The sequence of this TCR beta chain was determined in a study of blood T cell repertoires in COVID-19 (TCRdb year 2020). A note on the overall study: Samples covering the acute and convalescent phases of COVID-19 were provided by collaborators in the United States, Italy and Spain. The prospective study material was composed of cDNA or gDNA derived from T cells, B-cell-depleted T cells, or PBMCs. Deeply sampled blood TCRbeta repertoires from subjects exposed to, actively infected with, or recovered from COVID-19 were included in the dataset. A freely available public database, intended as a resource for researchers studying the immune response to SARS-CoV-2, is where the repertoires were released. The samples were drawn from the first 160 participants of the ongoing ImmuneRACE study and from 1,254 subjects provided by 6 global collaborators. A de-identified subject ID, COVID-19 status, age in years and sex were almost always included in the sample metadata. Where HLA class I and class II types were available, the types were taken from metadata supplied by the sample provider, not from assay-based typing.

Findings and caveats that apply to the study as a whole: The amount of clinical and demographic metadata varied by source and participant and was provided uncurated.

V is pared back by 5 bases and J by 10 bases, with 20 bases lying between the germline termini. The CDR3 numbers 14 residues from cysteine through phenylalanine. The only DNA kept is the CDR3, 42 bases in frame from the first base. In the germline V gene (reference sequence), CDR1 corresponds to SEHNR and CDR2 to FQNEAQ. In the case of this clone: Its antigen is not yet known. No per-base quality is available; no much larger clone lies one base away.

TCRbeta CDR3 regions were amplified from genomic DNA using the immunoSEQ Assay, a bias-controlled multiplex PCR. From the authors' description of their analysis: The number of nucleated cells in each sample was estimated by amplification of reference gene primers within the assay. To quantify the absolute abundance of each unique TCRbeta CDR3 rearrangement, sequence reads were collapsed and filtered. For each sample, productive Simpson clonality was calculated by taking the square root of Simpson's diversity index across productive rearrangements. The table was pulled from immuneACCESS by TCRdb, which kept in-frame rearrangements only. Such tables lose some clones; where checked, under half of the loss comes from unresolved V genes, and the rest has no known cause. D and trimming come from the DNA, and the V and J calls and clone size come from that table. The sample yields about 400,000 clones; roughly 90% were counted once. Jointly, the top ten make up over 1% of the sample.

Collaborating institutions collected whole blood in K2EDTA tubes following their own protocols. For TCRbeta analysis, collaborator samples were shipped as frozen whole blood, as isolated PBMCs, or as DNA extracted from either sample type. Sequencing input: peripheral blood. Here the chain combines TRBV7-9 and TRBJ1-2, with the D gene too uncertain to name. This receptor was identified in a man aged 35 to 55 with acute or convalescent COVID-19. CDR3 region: CASSEPSGKKSYTF. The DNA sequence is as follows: TGTGCCAGCAGCGAACCCTCGGGAAAGAAGTCCTACACCTTC. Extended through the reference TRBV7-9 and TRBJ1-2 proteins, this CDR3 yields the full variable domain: DTGVSQNPRHKITKRGQNVTFRCDPISEHNRLYWYRQTLGQGPEFLTYFQNEAQLEKSRLLSDRFSAERPKGSFSTLEIQRTEQGDSAMYLCASSEPSGKKSYTFGSGTRLTVV.